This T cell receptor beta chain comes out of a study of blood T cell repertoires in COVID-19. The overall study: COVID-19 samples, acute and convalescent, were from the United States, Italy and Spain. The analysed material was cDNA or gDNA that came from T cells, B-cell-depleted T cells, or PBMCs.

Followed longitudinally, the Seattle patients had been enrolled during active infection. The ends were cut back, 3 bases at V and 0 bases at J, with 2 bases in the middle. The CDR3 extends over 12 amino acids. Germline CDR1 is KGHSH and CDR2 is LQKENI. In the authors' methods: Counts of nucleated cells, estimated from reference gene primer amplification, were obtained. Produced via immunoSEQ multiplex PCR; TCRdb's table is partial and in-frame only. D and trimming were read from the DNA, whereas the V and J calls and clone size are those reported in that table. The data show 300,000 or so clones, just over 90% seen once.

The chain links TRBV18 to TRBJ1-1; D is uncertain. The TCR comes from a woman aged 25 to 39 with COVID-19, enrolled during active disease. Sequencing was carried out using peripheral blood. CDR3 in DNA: TGTGCCAGCTCACCCTTGAACACTGAAGCTTTCTTT. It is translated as CASSPLNTEAFF.